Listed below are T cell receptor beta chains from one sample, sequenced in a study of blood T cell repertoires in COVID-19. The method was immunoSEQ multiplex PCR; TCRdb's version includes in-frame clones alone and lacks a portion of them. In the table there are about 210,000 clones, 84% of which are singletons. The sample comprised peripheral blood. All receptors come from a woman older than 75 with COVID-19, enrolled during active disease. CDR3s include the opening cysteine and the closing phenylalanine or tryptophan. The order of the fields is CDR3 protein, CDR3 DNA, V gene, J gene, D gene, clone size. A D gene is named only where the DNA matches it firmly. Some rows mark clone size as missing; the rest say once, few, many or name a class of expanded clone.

CDR3: CSALRGTEAFF; DNA: TGCAGTGCTCTCAGGGGAACTGAAGCTTTCTTT; V: TRBV20-1; J: TRBJ1-1; D: NA; size: NA
CDR3: CASSLGGGYTEAFF; DNA: TGTGCCAGCAGCTTAGGCGGGGGGTACACTGAAGCTTTCTTT; V: TRBV11-3; J: TRBJ1-1; D: NA; size: NA
CDR3: CASSLGGRETSISYEQFF; DNA: TGTGCCAGCAGCTTGGGGGGTCGGGAGACTAGCATTTCTTATGAGCAGTTCTTC; V: TRBV5-4; J: TRBJ2-1; D: TRBD2; size: NA
CDR3: CATSRKAGAYNEQFF; DNA: TGTGCCACCAGCAGGAAGGCAGGGGCCTACAATGAGCAGTTCTTC; V: TRBV15; J: TRBJ2-1; D: NA; size: NA
CDR3: CASSQFLGGAGEAFF; DNA: TGTGCCAGCAGCCAATTCCTAGGGGGCGCCGGTGAAGCTTTCTTT; V: TRBV3-1/TRBV3-2; J: TRBJ1-1; D: TRBD1; size: NA
CDR3: CASSPVGGRAYGYTF; DNA: TGTGCCAGCAGCCCGGTGGGGGGGCGCGCCTATGGCTACACCTTC; V: TRBV5-6; J: TRBJ1-2; D: NA; size: NA
CDR3: CASSQDIGQRQYF; DNA: TGTGCCAGCAGCCAAGACATAGGCCAGCGGCAGTATTTT; V: TRBV4-2; J: TRBJ2-3; D: NA; size: NA
CDR3: CSASLERSGGYGYTF; DNA: TGCAGTGCTAGTTTAGAACGGTCAGGGGGGTATGGCTACACCTTC; V: TRBV20-1; J: TRBJ1-2; D: TRBD1; size: NA
CDR3: CASSVRGQTNTGELFF; DNA: TGTGCCAGCAGCGTCAGGGGACAGACAAACACCGGGGAGCTGTTTTTT; V: TRBV7-9; J: TRBJ2-2; D: TRBD1; size: few
CDR3: CASSFLPDTAGSYEQYF; DNA: TGCGCCAGCAGCTTCCTCCCGGACACCGCGGGGTCCTACGAGCAGTACTTC; V: TRBV5-1; J: TRBJ2-7; D: NA; size: once
CDR3: CASSPRSGDTDTQYF; DNA: TGCGCCAGCAGCCCCAGGTCCGGGGACACAGATACGCAGTATTTT; V: TRBV5-1; J: TRBJ2-3; D: NA; size: NA
CDR3: CASSFPDRDHQPQHF; DNA: TGCGCCAGCAGCTTCCCGGACAGGGACCATCAGCCCCAGCATTTT; V: TRBV5-1; J: TRBJ1-5; D: TRBD1; size: NA
CDR3: CASSRSLAGSNEQFF; DNA: TGTGCCAGCAGCCGTAGCCTAGCGGGCAGCAATGAGCAGTTCTTC; V: TRBV7-2; J: TRBJ2-1; D: TRBD2; size: NA
CDR3: CASSYGTGGGNEKLFF; DNA: TGTGCCAGCAGTTACGGGACAGGGGGCGGGAATGAAAAACTGTTTTTT; V: TRBV6-5; J: TRBJ1-4; D: TRBD1; size: NA
CDR3: CASSRQISLEQYF; DNA: TGTGCCAGCAGCCGACAGATCTCCCTGGAGCAGTACTTC; V: TRBV3-1/TRBV3-2; J: TRBJ2-7; D: NA; size: NA
CDR3: CASSDLDEKLFF; DNA: TGTGCCAGCAGTGACCTTGATGAAAAACTGTTTTTT; V: TRBV6-1; J: TRBJ1-4; D: NA; size: NA
CDR3: CASSPTDLLYGYTF; DNA: TGTGCCAGCTCACCGACAGATCTACTCTATGGCTACACCTTC; V: TRBV18; J: TRBJ1-2; D: NA; size: NA
CDR3: CASSPQQHSGEAQETQYF; DNA: TGTGCCAGCAGCCCACAACAACATAGCGGGGAGGCCCAGGAGACCCAGTACTTC; V: TRBV4-2; J: TRBJ2-5; D: TRBD2; size: NA
CDR3: CASSLAQANTEAFF; DNA: TGCGCCAGCAGCTTGGCCCAGGCTAACACTGAAGCTTTCTTT; V: TRBV5-1; J: TRBJ1-1; D: NA; size: NA
CDR3: CASSVGGGSAQHF; DNA: TGTGCCAGCAGCGTGGGGGGGGGTTCAGCCCAGCATTTT; V: TRBV9; J: TRBJ1-5; D: NA; size: NA
CDR3: CASSSGSSYNEQFF; DNA: TGTGCCAGCAGTAGCGGGAGCTCCTACAATGAGCAGTTCTTC; V: TRBV5-4; J: TRBJ2-1; D: TRBD2; size: NA
CDR3: CASSPRTGAYEQYF; DNA: TGTGCCAGCTCACCTAGGACAGGGGCCTACGAGCAGTACTTC; V: TRBV18; J: TRBJ2-7; D: TRBD1; size: NA
CDR3: CASSEPMGSAETQYF; DNA: TGTGCCAGCAGTGAACCGATGGGGAGTGCGGAGACCCAGTACTTC; V: TRBV6-1; J: TRBJ2-5; D: NA; size: NA